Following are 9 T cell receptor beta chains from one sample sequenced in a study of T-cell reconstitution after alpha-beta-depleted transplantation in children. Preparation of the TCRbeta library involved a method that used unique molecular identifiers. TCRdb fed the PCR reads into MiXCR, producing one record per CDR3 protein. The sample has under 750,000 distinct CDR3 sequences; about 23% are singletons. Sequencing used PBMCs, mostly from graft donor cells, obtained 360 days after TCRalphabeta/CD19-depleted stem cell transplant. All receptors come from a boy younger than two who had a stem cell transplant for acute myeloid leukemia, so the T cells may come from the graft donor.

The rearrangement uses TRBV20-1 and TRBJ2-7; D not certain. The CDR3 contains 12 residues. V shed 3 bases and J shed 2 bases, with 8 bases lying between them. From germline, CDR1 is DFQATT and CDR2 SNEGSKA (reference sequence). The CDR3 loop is CSASYRAYEQYF. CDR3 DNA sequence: TGCAGTGCTAGTTATAGGGCCTACGAGCAGTACTTC.

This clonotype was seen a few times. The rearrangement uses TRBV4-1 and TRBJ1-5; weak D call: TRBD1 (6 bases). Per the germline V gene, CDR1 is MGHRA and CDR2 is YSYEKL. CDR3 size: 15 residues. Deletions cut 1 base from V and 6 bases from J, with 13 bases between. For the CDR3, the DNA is TGCGCCAGCAGCCAAGGGTGGGGGCCAGGTCAGCCCCAGCATTTT. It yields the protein CASSQGWGPGQPQHF.

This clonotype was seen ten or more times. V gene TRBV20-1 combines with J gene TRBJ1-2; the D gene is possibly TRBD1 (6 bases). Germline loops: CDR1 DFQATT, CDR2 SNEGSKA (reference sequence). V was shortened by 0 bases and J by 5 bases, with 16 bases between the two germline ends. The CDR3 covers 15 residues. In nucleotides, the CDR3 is TGCAGTGCTAGAGATCGAAGGGGGGACGGGTATGGCTACACCTTC. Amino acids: CSARDRRGDGYGYTF.

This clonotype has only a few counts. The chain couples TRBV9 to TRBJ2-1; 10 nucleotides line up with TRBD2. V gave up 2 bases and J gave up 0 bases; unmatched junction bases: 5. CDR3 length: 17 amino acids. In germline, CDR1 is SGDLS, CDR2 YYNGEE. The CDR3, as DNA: TGTGCCAGCAGCGTGGGAGCGGGGGGGCTCTCCTACAATGAGCAGTTCTTC. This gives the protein CASSVGAGGLSYNEQFF. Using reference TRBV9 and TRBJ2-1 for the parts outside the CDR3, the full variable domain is DSGVTQTPKHLITATGQRVTLRCSPRSGDLSVYWYQQSLDQGLQFLIQYYNGEERAKGNILERFSAQQFPDLHSELNLSSLELGDSALYFCASSVGAGGLSYNEQFFGPGTRLTVL.

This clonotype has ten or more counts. For the CDR3, the DNA is TGCGCCAGCAGCTTGGACAGGACCTACAATGAGCAGTTCTTC. This encodes CASSLDRTYNEQFF. The chain links TRBV5-1 to TRBJ2-1; tentative D call: TRBD1 (5 bases). V was trimmed by 0 bases and J by 2 bases, leaving 6 bases between them. The CDR3 is 14 residues long. Per the germline V gene, CDR1 is SGHRS and CDR2 is YFSETQ.

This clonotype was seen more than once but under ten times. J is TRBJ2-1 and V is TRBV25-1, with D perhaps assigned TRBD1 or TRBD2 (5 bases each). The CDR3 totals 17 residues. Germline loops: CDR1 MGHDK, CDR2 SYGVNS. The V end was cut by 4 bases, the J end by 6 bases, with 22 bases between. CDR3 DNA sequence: TGTGCCAGCAGTGGGGTGCCGTGGGACGCTTCGCGCAATGAGCAGTTCTTC. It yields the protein CASSGVPWDASRNEQFF.

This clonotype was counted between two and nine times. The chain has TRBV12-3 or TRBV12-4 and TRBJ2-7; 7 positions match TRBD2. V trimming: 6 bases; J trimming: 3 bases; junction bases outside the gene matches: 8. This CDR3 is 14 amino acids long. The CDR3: CASRLGGSSYEQYF. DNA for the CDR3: TGTGCCAGCAGGCTGGGGGGGTCTAGCTACGAGCAGTACTTC.

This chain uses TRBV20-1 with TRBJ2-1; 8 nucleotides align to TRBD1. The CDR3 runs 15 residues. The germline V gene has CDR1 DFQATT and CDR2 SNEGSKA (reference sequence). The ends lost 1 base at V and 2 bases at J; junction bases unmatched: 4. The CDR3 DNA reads TGCAGTGCTAGAGTTGGGACAGGACCCTACAATGAGCAGTTCTTC. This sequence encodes CSARVGTGPYNEQFF.

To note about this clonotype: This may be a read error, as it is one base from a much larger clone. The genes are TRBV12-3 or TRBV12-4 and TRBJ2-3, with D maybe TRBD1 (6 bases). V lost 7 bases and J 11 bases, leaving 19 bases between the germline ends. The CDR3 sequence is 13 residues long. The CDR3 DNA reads TGTGCCAGCACCGGGCAGGGGATGGGTAAGCAGTATTTT. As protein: CASTGQGMGKQYF.